This is a list of T cell receptor beta chains from one sample in a study of human T cells and chemical hapten exposure. TCRdb itself ran the RACE reads through MiXCR, one entry per CDR3 protein. The sample has nearly 80,000 distinct CDR3 sequences; 10% to 13% are singletons. This sample comprised whole blood, obtained in connection with sensitization to the hapten diphenylcyclopropenone (DPC). The receptors stem from a woman aged 45 to 65 with alopecia areata. Some clones in this sample may be carry-over from other donors' samples. The CDR3 runs from the conserved cysteine through the conserved F or W. A D gene is named only where the DNA matches it firmly. Not all rows give a size; the values are once, few, many and, for expanded clones, a class.

DNA	CDR3	V	J	D	size
TGTGCCAGCAGCCTCTCCTTGAACGAGCAGTACTTC	CASSLSLNEQYF	TRBV11-1	TRBJ2-7	-	-
TGTGCCAGCAGTCCGGAGGGGCGCGGGACTGGAAACACCATATATTTT	CASSPEGRGTGNTIYF	TRBV3-1	TRBJ1-3	-	many
TGTGCCAGCAGCTTCGCGGGACGGGGCTACGAGCAGTACTTC	CASSFAGRGYEQYF	TRBV7-9	TRBJ2-7	-	-
TGCAGTGCTAGAGATCCTCGGGAACCCTCTGGCTACACCTTC	CSARDPREPSGYTF	TRBV20-1	TRBJ1-2	-	many
TGCAGTGCTAGAGGGGGGGTCCGCGAGCAGTACTTC	CSARGGVREQYF	TRBV20-1	TRBJ2-7	-	-
TGCAGCGTTGACCCGACAGGGGGAAGACAAGAGACCCAGTACTTC	CSVDPTGGRQETQYF	TRBV29-1	TRBJ2-5	TRBD1	-
TGTGCCAGCAGCCCGCAGGGTAGCACAGATACGCAGTATTTT	CASSPQGSTDTQYF	TRBV7-2	TRBJ2-3	-	many
TGTGCCAGCACCCCCCAAACAGGGGTCACCGGGGAGCTGTTTTTT	CASTPQTGVTGELFF	TRBV12-3/TRBV12-4	TRBJ2-2	TRBD1	-
TGTGCCAGCAGCCCCCGGGACAGCTCCTACAATGAGCAGTTCTTC	CASSPRDSSYNEQFF	TRBV7-2	TRBJ2-1	TRBD1	few
TGCAGCGTTCGGGACAGAGCTAACTATGGCTACACCTTC	CSVRDRANYGYTF	TRBV29-1	TRBJ1-2	TRBD1	once
TGTGCCATCAGTGGGGAACAAGAGACCCAGTACTTC	CAISGEQETQYF	TRBV10-3	TRBJ2-5	-	-
TGTGCTAGTGGCCGGGACAGGGCCACAGATACGCAGTATTTT	CASGRDRATDTQYF	TRBV12-5	TRBJ2-3	TRBD1	few
TGTGCCAGCAGCTTCCAGGGGTACGAGCAGTACTTC	CASSFQGYEQYF	TRBV7-9	TRBJ2-7	-	-
TGCAGCGTCACTAGCGGGTCCTACAATGAGCAGTTCTTC	CSVTSGSYNEQFF	TRBV29-1	TRBJ2-1	TRBD2	-
TGTGCCAGCAGCGACTCCGGACAGGGAGAGACCCAGTACTTC	CASSDSGQGETQYF	TRBV7-3	TRBJ2-5	TRBD1	few
TGCAGTGCTTCTAAGATAGCGGGAGAGGGCAATGAGCAGTTCTTC	CSASKIAGEGNEQFF	TRBV20-1	TRBJ2-1	TRBD2	many
TGCAGTGCTAGGTTTAGCGGTTTGAACAATGAGCAGTTCTTC	CSARFSGLNNEQFF	TRBV20-1	TRBJ2-1	-	many
TGTGCCAGCAGCACCGGGACTAGCGGCACAGATACGCAGTATTTT	CASSTGTSGTDTQYF	TRBV12-3/TRBV12-4	TRBJ2-3	TRBD2	-
TGCAGCGTCCTTCCGGGTGCGGAGACCCAGTACTTC	CSVLPGAETQYF	TRBV29-1	TRBJ2-5	-	few
TGTGCCAGCAGCTTCCATCCTGCCGGGAATGAAAAACTGTTTTTT	CASSFHPAGNEKLFF	TRBV11-3	TRBJ1-4	-	many
TGCAGTGCGCAAAGGGGGGATACGCAGTATTTT	CSAQRGDTQYF	TRBV20-1	TRBJ2-3	-	many
TGTGCCAGCAGCTTAGGGATGCAAACAGATACGCAGTATTTT	CASSLGMQTDTQYF	TRBV7-8	TRBJ2-3	-	-
TGTGCCAGCAGCCCGACCGGACGGAAAGAGACCCAGTACTTC	CASSPTGRKETQYF	TRBV7-6	TRBJ2-5	-	few
TGCAGCGTTCGACGCCGGGACAGGGGTACTGAAGCTTTCTTT	CSVRRRDRGTEAFF	TRBV29-1	TRBJ1-1	TRBD1	few
TGCGCCAGCAGCCAGACCACAGCGGGAGGGCAAGATACGCAGTATTTT	CASSQTTAGGQDTQYF	TRBV4-1	TRBJ2-3	TRBD2	few
TGTGCCAGCAGTTACTTCGGCCGGGGTGAGCAGTTCTTC	CASSYFGRGEQFF	TRBV6-5	TRBJ2-1	-	few
TGTGCCAGCAGCTCTAGCGGGGGCTCCTACAATGAGCAGTTCTTC	CASSSSGGSYNEQFF	TRBV7-8	TRBJ2-1	TRBD2	few
TGTGCCAGCAGTTTGAGTCTTAGTTTGAACACTGAAGCTTTCTTT	CASSLSLSLNTEAFF	TRBV27	TRBJ1-1	-	few
TGTGCCATCAGACGAGAGAGCTCTGGAAACACCATATATTTT	CAIRRESSGNTIYF	TRBV10-3	TRBJ1-3	-	-